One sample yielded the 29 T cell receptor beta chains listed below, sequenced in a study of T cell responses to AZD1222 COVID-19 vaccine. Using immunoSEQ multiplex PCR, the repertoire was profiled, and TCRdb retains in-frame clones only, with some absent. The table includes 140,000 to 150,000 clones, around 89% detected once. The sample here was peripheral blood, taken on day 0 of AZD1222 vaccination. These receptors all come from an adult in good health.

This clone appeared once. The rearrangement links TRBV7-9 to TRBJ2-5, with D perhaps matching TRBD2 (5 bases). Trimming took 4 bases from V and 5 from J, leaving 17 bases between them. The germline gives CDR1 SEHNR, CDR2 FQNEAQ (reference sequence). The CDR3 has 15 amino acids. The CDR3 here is CASSSRVPREETQYF. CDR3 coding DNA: TGTGCCAGCAGCTCGCGGGTCCCTAGGGAGGAGACCCAGTACTTC.

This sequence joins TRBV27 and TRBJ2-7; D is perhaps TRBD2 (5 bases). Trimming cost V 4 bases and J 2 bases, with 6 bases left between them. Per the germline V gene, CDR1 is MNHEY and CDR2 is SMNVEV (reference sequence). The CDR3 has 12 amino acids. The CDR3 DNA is TGTGCCAGCAGTTCCGGGACCTACGAGCAGTACTTC. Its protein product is CASSSGTYEQYF.

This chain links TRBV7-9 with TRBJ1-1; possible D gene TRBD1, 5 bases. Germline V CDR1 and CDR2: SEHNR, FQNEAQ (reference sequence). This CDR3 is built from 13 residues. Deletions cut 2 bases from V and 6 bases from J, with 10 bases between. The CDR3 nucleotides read TGTGCCAGCAGCTTAAGCGGGACGCCTGAAGCTTTCTTT. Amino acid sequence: CASSLSGTPEAFF.

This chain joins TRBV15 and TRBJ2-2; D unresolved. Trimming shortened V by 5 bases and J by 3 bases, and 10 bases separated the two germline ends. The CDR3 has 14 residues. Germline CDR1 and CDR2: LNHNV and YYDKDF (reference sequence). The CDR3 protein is CATSQGMDTGELFF. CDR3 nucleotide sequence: TGTGCCACCAGCCAAGGTATGGACACCGGGGAGCTGTTTTTT. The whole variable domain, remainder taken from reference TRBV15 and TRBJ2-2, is DAMVIQNPRYQVTQFGKPVTLSCSQTLNHNVMYWYQQKSSQAPKLLFHYYDKDFNNEADTPDNFQSRRPNTSFCFLDIRSPGLGDTAMYLCATSQGMDTGELFFGEGSRLTVL.

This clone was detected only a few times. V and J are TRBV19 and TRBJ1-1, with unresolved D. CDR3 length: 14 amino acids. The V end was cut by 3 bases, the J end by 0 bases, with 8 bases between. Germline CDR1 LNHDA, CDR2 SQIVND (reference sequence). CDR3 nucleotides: TGTGCCAGTAGTATGGAGGAGATGAACACTGAAGCTTTCTTT. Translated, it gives CASSMEEMNTEAFF.

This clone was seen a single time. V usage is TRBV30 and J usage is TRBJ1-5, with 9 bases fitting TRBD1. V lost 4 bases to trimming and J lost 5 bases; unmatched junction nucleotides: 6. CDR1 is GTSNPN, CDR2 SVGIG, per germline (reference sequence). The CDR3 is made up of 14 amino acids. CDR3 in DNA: TGTGCCTGGACCAGACAGGGGGGATATCAGCCCCAGCATTTT. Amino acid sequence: CAWTRQGGYQPQHF.

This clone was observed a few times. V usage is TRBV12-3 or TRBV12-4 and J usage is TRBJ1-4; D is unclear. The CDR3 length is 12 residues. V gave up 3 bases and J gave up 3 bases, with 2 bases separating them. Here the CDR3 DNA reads TGTGCCAGCAGTTTGGCTAATGAAAAACTGTTTTTT. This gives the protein CASSLANEKLFF.

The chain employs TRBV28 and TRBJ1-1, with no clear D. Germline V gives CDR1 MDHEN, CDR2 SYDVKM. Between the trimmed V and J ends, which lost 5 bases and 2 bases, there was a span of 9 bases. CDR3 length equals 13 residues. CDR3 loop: CASSLEANTEAFF. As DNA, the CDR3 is TGTGCCAGCAGTCTGGAAGCCAACACTGAAGCTTTCTTT.

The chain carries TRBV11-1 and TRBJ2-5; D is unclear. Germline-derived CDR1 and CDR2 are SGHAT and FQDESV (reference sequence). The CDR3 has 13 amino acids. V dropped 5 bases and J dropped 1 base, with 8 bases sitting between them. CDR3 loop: CASSPTFQETQYF. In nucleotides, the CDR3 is TGTGCCAGCAGCCCCACATTCCAAGAGACCCAGTACTTC. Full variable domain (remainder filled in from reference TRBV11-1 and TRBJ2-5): EAEVAQSPRYKITEKSQAVAFWCDPISGHATLYWYRQILGQGPELLVQFQDESVVDDSQLPKDRFSAERLKGVDSTLKIQPAELGDSAMYLCASSPTFQETQYFGPGTRLLVL.

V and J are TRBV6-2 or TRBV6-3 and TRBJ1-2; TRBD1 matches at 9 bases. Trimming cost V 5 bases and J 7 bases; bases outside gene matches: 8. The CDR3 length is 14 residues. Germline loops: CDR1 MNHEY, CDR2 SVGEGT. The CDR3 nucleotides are TGTGCCAGCAGTGACTACAGGGGGCTTGGTGGCTACACCTTC. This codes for CASSDYRGLGGYTF.

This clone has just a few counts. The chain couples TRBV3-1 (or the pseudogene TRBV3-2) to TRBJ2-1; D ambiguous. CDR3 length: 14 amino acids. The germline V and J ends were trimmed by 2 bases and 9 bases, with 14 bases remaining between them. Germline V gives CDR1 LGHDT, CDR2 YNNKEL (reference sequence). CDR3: CASSQTALTPEQFF. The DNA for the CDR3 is TGTGCCAGCAGCCAAACCGCACTAACACCTGAGCAGTTCTTC.

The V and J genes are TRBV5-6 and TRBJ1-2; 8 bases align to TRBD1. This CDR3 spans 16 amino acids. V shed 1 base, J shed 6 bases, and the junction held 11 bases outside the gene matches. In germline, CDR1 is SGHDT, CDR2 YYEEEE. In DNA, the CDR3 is TGTGCCAGCAGCTTGACCCCATTACAGGGGGAGAATGGCTACACCTTC. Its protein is CASSLTPLQGENGYTF.

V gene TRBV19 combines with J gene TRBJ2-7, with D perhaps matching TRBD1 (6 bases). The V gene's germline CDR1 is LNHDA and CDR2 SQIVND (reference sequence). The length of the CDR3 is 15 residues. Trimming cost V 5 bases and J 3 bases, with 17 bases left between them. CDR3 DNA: TGTGCCAGTAGTGGCTCGGTAGGGGGAAGCTACGAGCAGTACTTC. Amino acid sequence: CASSGSVGGSYEQYF.

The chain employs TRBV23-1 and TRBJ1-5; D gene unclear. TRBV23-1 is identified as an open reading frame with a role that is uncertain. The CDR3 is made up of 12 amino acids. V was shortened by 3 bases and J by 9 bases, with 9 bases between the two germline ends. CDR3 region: CASSQTNWPQHF. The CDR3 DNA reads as TGCGCCAGCAGTCAGACGAACTGGCCCCAGCATTTT.

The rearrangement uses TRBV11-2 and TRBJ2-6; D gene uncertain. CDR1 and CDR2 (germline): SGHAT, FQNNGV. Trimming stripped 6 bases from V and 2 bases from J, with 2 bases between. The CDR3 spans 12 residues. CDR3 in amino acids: CASSTGANVLTF. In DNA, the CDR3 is TGTGCCAGCAGTACTGGGGCCAACGTCCTGACTTTC.

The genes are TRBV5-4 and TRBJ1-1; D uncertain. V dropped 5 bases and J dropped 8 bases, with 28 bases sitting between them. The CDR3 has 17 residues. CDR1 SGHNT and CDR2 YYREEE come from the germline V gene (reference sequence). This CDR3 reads CASSTQRRDHGSREAFF. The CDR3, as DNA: TGTGCCAGCAGTACCCAGAGGAGGGATCACGGTTCCAGGGAAGCTTTCTTT.

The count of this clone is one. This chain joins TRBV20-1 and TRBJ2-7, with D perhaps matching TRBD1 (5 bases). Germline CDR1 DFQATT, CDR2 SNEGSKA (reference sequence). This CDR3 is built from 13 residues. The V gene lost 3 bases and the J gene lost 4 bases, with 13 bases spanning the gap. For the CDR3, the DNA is TGCAGTGCTAGTCGCAGGGATTCTTACGAGCAGTACTTC. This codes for CSASRRDSYEQYF.

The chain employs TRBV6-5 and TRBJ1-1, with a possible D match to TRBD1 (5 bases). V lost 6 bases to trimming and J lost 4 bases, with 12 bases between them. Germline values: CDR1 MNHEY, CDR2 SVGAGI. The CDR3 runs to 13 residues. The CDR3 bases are TGTGCCAGCAGGGACACGATGGGCACTGAAGCTTTCTTT. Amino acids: CASRDTMGTEAFF.

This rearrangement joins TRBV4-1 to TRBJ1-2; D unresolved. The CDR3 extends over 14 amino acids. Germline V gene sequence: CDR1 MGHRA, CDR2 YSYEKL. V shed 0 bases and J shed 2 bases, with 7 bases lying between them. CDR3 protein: CASSQDDINYGYTF. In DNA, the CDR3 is TGCGCCAGCAGCCAAGATGACATAAACTATGGCTACACCTTC.

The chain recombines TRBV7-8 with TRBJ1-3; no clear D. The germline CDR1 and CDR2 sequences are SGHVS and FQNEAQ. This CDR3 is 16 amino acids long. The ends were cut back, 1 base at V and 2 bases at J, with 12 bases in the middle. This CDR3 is CASSLVDSRTGNTIYF. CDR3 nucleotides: TGTGCCAGCAGCTTAGTAGATTCCCGAACTGGAAACACCATATATTTT.

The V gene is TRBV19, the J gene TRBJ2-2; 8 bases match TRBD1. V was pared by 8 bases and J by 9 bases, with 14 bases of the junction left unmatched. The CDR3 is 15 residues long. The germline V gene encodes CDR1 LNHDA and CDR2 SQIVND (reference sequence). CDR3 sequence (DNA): TGTGCCAGTGGGCAGGGGGCGCAGAGGGGCTGGGAGCTGTTTTTT. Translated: CASGQGAQRGWELFF. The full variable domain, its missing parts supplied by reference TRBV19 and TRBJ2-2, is DGGITQSPKYLFRKEGQNVTLSCEQNLNHDAMYWYRQDPGQGLRLIYYSQIVNDFQKGDIAEGYSVSREKKESFPLTVTSAQKNPTAFYLCASGQGAQRGWELFFGEGSRLTVL.

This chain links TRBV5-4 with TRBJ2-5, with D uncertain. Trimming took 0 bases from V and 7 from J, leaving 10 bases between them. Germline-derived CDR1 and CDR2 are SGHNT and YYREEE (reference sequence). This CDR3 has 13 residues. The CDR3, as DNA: TGTGCCAGCAGCTTGGGGACCGAGCGGACCCAGTACTTC. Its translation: CASSLGTERTQYF. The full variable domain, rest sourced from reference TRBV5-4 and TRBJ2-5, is ETGVTQSPTHLIKTRGQQVTLRCSSQSGHNTVSWYQQALGQGPQFIFQYYREEENGRGNFPPRFSGLQFPNYSSELNVNALELDDSALYLCASSLGTERTQYFGPGTRLLVL.

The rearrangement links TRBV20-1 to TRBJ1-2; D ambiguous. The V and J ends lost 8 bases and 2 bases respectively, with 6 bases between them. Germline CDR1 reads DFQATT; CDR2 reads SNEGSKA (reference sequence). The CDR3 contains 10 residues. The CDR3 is CSPDNYGYTF. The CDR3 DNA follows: TGCAGTCCGGACAACTATGGCTACACCTTC.

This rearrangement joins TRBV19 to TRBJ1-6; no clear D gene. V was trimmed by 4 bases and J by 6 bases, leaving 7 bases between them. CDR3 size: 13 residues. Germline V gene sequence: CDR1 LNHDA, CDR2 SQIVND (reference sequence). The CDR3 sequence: CASSNQANSPLHF. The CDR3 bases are TGTGCCAGTAGTAATCAGGCTAATTCACCCCTCCACTTT.

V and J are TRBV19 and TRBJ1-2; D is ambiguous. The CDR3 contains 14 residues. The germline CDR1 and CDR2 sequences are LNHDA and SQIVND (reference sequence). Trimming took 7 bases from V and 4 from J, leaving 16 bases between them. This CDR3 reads CASKEDPSGYGYTF. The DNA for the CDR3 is TGTGCCAGTAAAGAGGACCCTTCGGGCTATGGCTACACCTTC.

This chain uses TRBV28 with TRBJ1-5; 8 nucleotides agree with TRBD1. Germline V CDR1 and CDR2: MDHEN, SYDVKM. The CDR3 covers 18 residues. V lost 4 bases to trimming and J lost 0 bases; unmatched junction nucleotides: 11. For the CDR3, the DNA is TGTGCCAGCAGTTGGGGGGGTCGGACAGGGAGTAGCAATCAGCCCCAGCATTTT. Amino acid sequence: CASSWGGRTGSSNQPQHF.

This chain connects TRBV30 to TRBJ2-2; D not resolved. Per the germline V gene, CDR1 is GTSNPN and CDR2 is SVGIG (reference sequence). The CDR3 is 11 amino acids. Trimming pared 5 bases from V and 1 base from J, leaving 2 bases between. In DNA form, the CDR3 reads TGTGCCTGGGAGAACACCGGGGAGCTGTTTTTT. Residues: CAWENTGELFF.

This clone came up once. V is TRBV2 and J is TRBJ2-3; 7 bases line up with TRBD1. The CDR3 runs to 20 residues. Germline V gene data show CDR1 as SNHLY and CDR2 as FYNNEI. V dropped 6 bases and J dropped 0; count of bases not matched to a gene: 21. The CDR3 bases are TGTGCCAGCAGAAACACAGGGGTAGGGCTACTATGGACTAGCACAGATACGCAGTATTTT. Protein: CASRNTGVGLLWTSTDTQYF. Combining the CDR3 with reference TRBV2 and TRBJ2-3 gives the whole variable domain EPEVTQTPSHQVTQMGQEVILRCVPISNHLYFYWYRQILGQKVEFLVSFYNNEISEKSEIFDDQFSVERPDGSNFTLKIRSTKLEDSAMYFCASRNTGVGLLWTSTDTQYFGPGTRLTVL.

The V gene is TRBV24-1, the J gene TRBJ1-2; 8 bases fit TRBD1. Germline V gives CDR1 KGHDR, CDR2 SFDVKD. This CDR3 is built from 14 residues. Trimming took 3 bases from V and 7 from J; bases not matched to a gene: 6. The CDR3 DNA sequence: TGTGCCACCAGTGATACGGACAGGGAGGCTGGCTACACCTTC. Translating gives CATSDTDREAGYTF.